This T cell receptor (beta chain) was sequenced during a study of CD8 T cells in ankylosing spondylitis. Study-wide findings and caveats: Some of these motif variants have turned up before, in reports on reactive arthritis synovial fluid and blood.

From the 5' RACE reads, TCRdb called clonotypes with MiXCR, one entry per CDR3 protein. Of approximately 150,000 distinct CDR3 sequences listed, roughly 31% are singletons. On this clonotype: Its antigen is as yet unknown.

The CDR3 is made up of 16 amino acids. The V gene end was trimmed by 4 bases and the J gene end by 3 bases; junction bases not matched to a gene: 9. Germline CDR1 and CDR2: ENHRY and SYGVKD. Sequencing used synovial fluid, either unsorted or a sorted T cell fraction (not recorded which). The chain employs TRBV10-3 and TRBJ2-5; 9 bases are shared with TRBD2. The receptor's source is a male donor with ankylosing spondylitis. The CDR3 bases are TGTGCCATCAGTGCGGGCGGGGGGGCCATCAAAGAGACCCAGTACTTC. As protein: CAISAGGGAIKETQYF.